Presented here are 26 T cell receptor beta chains from one specimen sequenced in a study of OX40 agonist ivuxolimab in advanced cancers. Profiling relied on immunoSEQ multiplex PCR, and the TCRdb table lists in-frame clones only, not all of them. The data hold about 100,000 clones, with 90% observed a single time. The starting material was CD4+ or CD8+ T cells sorted from blood, obtained in a trial of the OX40 agonist ivuxolimab. These receptors were obtained from an adult with an advanced solid tumor such as melanoma, head and neck, liver or kidney cancer.

The CDR3 DNA sequence: TGTGCCAGCAGCGTCAGGGACACCTATGGCTACACCTTC. Translation gives CASSVRDTYGYTF. This chain connects TRBV9 to TRBJ1-2; the D gene is possibly TRBD1 (6 bases). The CDR3 consists of 13 residues. CDR1 and CDR2 (germline): SGDLS, YYNGEE. V shed 2 bases and J shed 4 bases, with 9 bases lying between them. Full variable domain (outside the CDR3, taken from reference TRBV9 and TRBJ1-2): DSGVTQTPKHLITATGQRVTLRCSPRSGDLSVYWYQQSLDQGLQFLIQYYNGEERAKGNILERFSAQQFPDLHSELNLSSLELGDSALYFCASSVRDTYGYTFGSGTRLTVV.

The chain is built from TRBV5-1 and TRBJ1-2; 9 bases agree with TRBD1. The germline gives CDR1 SGHRS, CDR2 YFSETQ. This CDR3 is 16 amino acids long. J lost 4 bases, V lost 2 bases, and 9 bases had no gene match. CDR3 sequence (DNA): TGCGCCAGCAGCTTCGGGACAGGGAATACCCGCTATGGCTACACCTTC. Translated, it gives CASSFGTGNTRYGYTF.

The rearrangement links TRBV6-1 to TRBJ2-3; D is ambiguous. The germline V gene has CDR1 MNHNS and CDR2 SASEGT. The length of the CDR3 is 14 residues. Trimming cost V 3 bases and J 5 bases, with 12 bases left between them. In DNA, the CDR3 is TGTGCCAGCAGTGAGTCCAGTCCGATAGATACGCAGTATTTT. Its translation: CASSESSPIDTQYF.

The chain carries TRBV5-8 and TRBJ2-3; D not resolved. There are 14 residues in the CDR3. Deletions cut 4 bases from V and 2 bases from J, with 11 bases between. Germline V gives CDR1 SGHTS, CDR2 YDEGEE. This CDR3 reads CASSKRTTTDTQYF. The CDR3 DNA reads TGTGCCAGCAGCAAGCGAACAACCACAGATACGCAGTATTTT.

The genes are TRBV28 and TRBJ1-1, with TRBD1 identical over 9 bases. The CDR3 runs 16 residues. V was pared by 6 bases and J by 1 base, with 9 bases of the junction left unmatched. Germline CDR1 reads MDHEN; CDR2 reads SYDVKM. CDR3 sequence reads: CASRLQGASKNTEAFF. The CDR3 nucleotides read TGTGCCAGCAGGCTACAGGGGGCATCGAAGAACACTGAAGCTTTCTTT.

This clone was seen only a few times. The chain combines TRBV19 with TRBJ1-3; TRBD1 is a possible D gene (5 bases). The CDR3 has 16 amino acids. CDR1 and CDR2 from the germline V gene are LNHDA and SQIVND (reference sequence). Trimming removed 6 bases from V and 0 bases from J, with 15 bases in between. CDR3 loop: CASRSVGADSGNTIYF. CDR3 nucleotide sequence: TGTGCCAGTAGATCCGTTGGGGCCGACTCTGGAAACACCATATATTTT.

The chain couples TRBV7-2 to TRBJ2-1; D ambiguous. V lost 1 base and J lost 6, with 10 bases in between. The CDR3 has 14 residues. Germline V lookup: CDR1 SGHTA, CDR2 FQGNSA. The CDR3 DNA follows: TGTGCCAGCAGCTTAGAACCACAGATCAATGAGCAGTTCTTC. This encodes CASSLEPQINEQFF.

This rearrangement joins TRBV7-9 to TRBJ2-6; D is undetermined. Deletions cut 3 bases from V and 0 bases from J, with 6 bases between. The CDR3 loop spans 15 amino acids. Germline CDR1 reads SEHNR; CDR2 reads FQNEAQ (reference sequence). DNA of the CDR3: TGTGCCAGCAGCTTTGGTGGCTCTGGGGCCAACGTCCTGACTTTC. Translation: CASSFGGSGANVLTF.

The chain links TRBV18 to TRBJ1-2, with D unclear. Trimming removed 0 bases from V and 8 bases from J, with 10 bases in between. The CDR3 spans 13 residues. Germline V gives CDR1 KGHSH, CDR2 LQKENI. The CDR3 region has the DNA TGTGCCAGCTCACCACCGGGCCCGGGGGGCTACACCTTC. Translating it yields CASSPPGPGGYTF.

This chain uses TRBV7-2 with TRBJ1-5; a weak D match, TRBD1 (5 bases). The V end lost 5 bases, the J end lost 0 bases, and 17 bases lay between the germline ends. Germline V gene sequence: CDR1 SGHTA, CDR2 FQGNSA. This CDR3 spans 17 amino acids. The CDR3 here is CASSTRDGDYSNQPQHF. The CDR3 DNA sequence: TGTGCCAGCAGCACCCGGGACGGAGACTATAGCAATCAGCCCCAGCATTTT.

The chain carries TRBV5-1 and TRBJ2-7; 9 bases are a match to TRBD2. The CDR3 runs to 15 residues. Germline V gives CDR1 SGHRS, CDR2 YFSETQ. Germline trimming cut 2 bases from V and 6 bases from J; bases unmatched to any gene: 9. The CDR3 region is CASSFEGTSIGEQYF. The DNA for the CDR3 is TGCGCCAGCAGCTTTGAAGGGACTAGCATTGGCGAGCAGTACTTC.

V and J are TRBV7-6 and TRBJ1-4; D remains unclear. Germline V lookup: CDR1 SGHVS, CDR2 FNYEAQ. The V gene lost 1 base and the J gene lost 11 bases, with 8 bases spanning the gap. There are 12 residues in the CDR3. In DNA form, the CDR3 reads TGTGCCAGCAGCTTAGGAGCGCTGAAACTGTTTTTT. Protein sequence: CASSLGALKLFF.

This rearrangement joins TRBV5-1 to TRBJ2-1, with 10 bases matching TRBD2. This CDR3 has 19 amino acids. V lost 4 bases and J lost 5; bases outside the gene matches: 18. Germline CDR1 and CDR2: SGHRS and YFSETQ. The CDR3 loop reads CASSEIRTSGVARDNEQFF. The CDR3 bases are TGCGCCAGCAGCGAAATTCGGACTAGCGGAGTTGCGAGGGACAATGAGCAGTTCTTC.

The chain is built from TRBV5-1 and TRBJ2-3; weak D call: TRBD2 (6 bases). Trimming stripped 0 bases from V and 2 bases from J, with 10 bases between. The germline gives CDR1 SGHRS, CDR2 YFSETQ. The CDR3 spans 15 residues. CDR3 nucleotide sequence: TGCGCCAGCAGCTTGGCCACACTAGCCACAGATACGCAGTATTTT. This encodes CASSLATLATDTQYF.

The CDR3 sequence is CASSSIPGSYNEQFF. The DNA for the CDR3 is TGTGCCAGCAGCTCAATCCCCGGCTCTTACAATGAGCAGTTCTTC. The genes are TRBV11-1 and TRBJ2-1, with D uncertain. The germline gives CDR1 SGHAT, CDR2 FQDESV (reference sequence). The CDR3 has 15 residues. V was shortened by 4 bases and J by 4 bases, with 14 bases between the two germline ends.

The CDR3 DNA follows: TGTGCCAGCAGCTTTTCCGGGACAGCTGAAGCTTTCTTT. Amino acids: CASSFSGTAEAFF. The rearrangement uses TRBV7-9 and TRBJ1-1, with 7 bases fitting TRBD1. V gave up 3 bases and J gave up 6 bases; unmatched junction bases: 4. Germline values: CDR1 SEHNR, CDR2 FQNEAQ (reference sequence). The CDR3 contains 13 residues. Looking up the rest from reference TRBV7-9 and TRBJ1-1 gives the full variable domain: DTGVSQNPRHKITKRGQNVTFRCDPISEHNRLYWYRQTLGQGPEFLTYFQNEAQLEKSRLLSDRFSAERPKGSFSTLEIQRTEQGDSAMYLCASSFSGTAEAFFGQGTRLTVV.

This clone was counted a few times. The gene calls are TRBV4-2 and TRBJ2-1; TRBD2 agrees at 8 bases. V trimming: 2 bases; J trimming: 5 bases; junction bases outside the gene matches: 8. The CDR3 is made up of 16 amino acids. Germline CDR1 reads LGHNA; CDR2 reads YNFKEQ. Here the CDR3 DNA reads TGTGCCAGCAGCCAACGGGGTAGCGGGAACCACAATGAGCAGTTCTTC. Translating gives CASSQRGSGNHNEQFF.

The rearrangement links TRBV7-9 to TRBJ1-2, with 10 positions matching TRBD1. The CDR3 spans 16 residues. Losses at the gene ends were 5 bases for V and 4 bases for J; bases not matched to a gene: 10. Germline values: CDR1 SEHNR, CDR2 FQNEAQ (reference sequence). CDR3 nucleotide sequence: TGTGCCAGCAGCCTTGCCGGGACAGGGGAAATCTATGGCTACACCTTC. It codes for CASSLAGTGEIYGYTF. Drawing the rest from reference TRBV7-9 and TRBJ1-2, the complete variable domain is DTGVSQNPRHKITKRGQNVTFRCDPISEHNRLYWYRQTLGQGPEFLTYFQNEAQLEKSRLLSDRFSAERPKGSFSTLEIQRTEQGDSAMYLCASSLAGTGEIYGYTFGSGTRLTVV.

This clone appeared a single time. The V call is TRBV18, the J call TRBJ1-1, with D possibly matching TRBD1 (6 bases). The length of the CDR3 is 14 residues. Between the trimmed V and J ends, which lost 6 bases and 1 base, there was a span of 12 bases. The germline V gene has CDR1 KGHSH and CDR2 LQKENI. The CDR3 region has the DNA TGTGCCAGCTCCTCACAGGGTAAGAACACTGAAGCTTTCTTT. Translating gives CASSSQGKNTEAFF.

The chain couples TRBV28 to TRBJ2-7; D might be TRBD1 (6 bases). Germline CDR1 MDHEN, CDR2 SYDVKM. Trimming pared 3 bases from V and 2 bases from J, leaving 17 bases between. CDR3 length equals 16 residues. CDR3 sequence (DNA): TGTGCCAGCAGTTTTTCCTGGACAGAGATAACCTACGAGCAGTACTTC. It is translated as CASSFSWTEITYEQYF.

The V gene is TRBV9, the J gene TRBJ2-5; D is unresolved. Germline V gives CDR1 SGDLS, CDR2 YYNGEE. This CDR3 spans 13 amino acids. Trimming took off 0 bases at V and 5 bases at J, with 8 bases between the two ends. As DNA, the CDR3 is TGTGCCAGCAGCGTAGTTCAAGAGGAGACCCAGTACTTC. Its translation: CASSVVQEETQYF.

Written as DNA, the CDR3 is TGTGCCAGCAGCTTGTGGCGGGAGAAGGGGGATCCGCAGTATTTT. This gives the protein CASSLWREKGDPQYF. The rearrangement links TRBV5-6 to TRBJ2-3, with a weak D call TRBD2 (7 bases). Germline CDR1 and CDR2: SGHDT and YYEEEE. CDR3 size: 15 residues. The V end was cut by 1 base, the J end by 10 bases, with 19 bases between.

The chain couples TRBV19 to TRBJ2-5, with 7 positions matching TRBD1. This CDR3 has 13 amino acids. Germline V gene sequence: CDR1 LNHDA, CDR2 SQIVND (reference sequence). The V gene end was trimmed by 5 bases and the J gene end by 3 bases; junction bases not matched to a gene: 3. CDR3 DNA: TGTGCCAGTAGTGTTGACAGGGAAGAGACCCAGTACTTC. This encodes CASSVDREETQYF.

The CDR3 spells CASSPERDRGYGEQYF. The CDR3 region has the DNA TGTGCCAGCAGCCCCGAGCGGGACAGGGGGTATGGTGAGCAGTACTTC. The J gene is TRBJ2-7, the V gene TRBV4-2; TRBD1 aligns across 11 bases. V was pared by 4 bases and J by 7 bases, with 12 bases of the junction left unmatched. Germline V CDR1 and CDR2: LGHNA, YNFKEQ. The CDR3 runs to 16 residues.

This clone was counted once. The J gene is TRBJ2-7, the V gene TRBV9, with TRBD2 identical over 9 bases. The length of the CDR3 is 14 residues. Germline V gives CDR1 SGDLS, CDR2 YYNGEE. Trimming cost V 2 bases and J 1 base; bases outside gene matches: 1. The CDR3 bases are TGTGCCAGCAGCGTGCTAGCGGGGTCCTACGAGCAGTACTTC. The encoded protein is CASSVLAGSYEQYF.

The chain uses TRBV6-6 and TRBJ1-2; 7 nucleotides match TRBD1. V shed 2 bases, J shed 4 bases, and the junction held 10 bases outside the gene matches. Germline CDR1 reads MNHNY; CDR2 reads SVGAGI (reference sequence). The CDR3 runs 16 residues. The CDR3 spells CASSYPPRSGGYGYTF. The CDR3 DNA is TGTGCCAGCAGTTACCCCCCCCGGTCAGGGGGCTATGGCTACACCTTC.